This paragraph covers one TCR beta chain sequence. The antigen is undetermined. This sample is part of a study of shared clonotypes between healthy human individuals. Looking at the study overall: A donor's plate count was three for CD4 naive and three for CD4 memory; CD8 naive had two and CD8 memory one.

Overall study findings and caveats: Naive subsets tended to show greater estimated richness than memory subsets. Sequencing depth was predicted to influence how clonotypes are shared among donors.

Nashville, Tennessee was home to all donors, each a Caucasian adult. TCRdb keeps only in-frame clones here, not all; method: immunoSEQ multiplex PCR. This table holds about 1.1 million clones, 75% to 85% found once. Input material: memory CD4+ T cells from PBMCs. Sample subset: CD45RA-negative fraction. This TCR came from a man aged 18 to 29 in good health. Some clones in this sample may be carry-over from other donors' samples.

CDR3 DNA sequence: TGTGCCAGCAGCGTAGAGAGGGACAGGGCCTCTGAAGCTTTCTTT. This encodes CASSVERDRASEAFF. The rearrangement joins TRBV9 to TRBJ1-1; 9 bases align to TRBD1. CDR1 and CDR2 (germline): SGDLS, YYNGEE. The CDR3 runs to 15 residues. V was pared by 0 bases and J by 6 bases, with 6 bases of the junction left unmatched.